A single sample is the source of the 30 T cell receptor beta chains below, sequenced in a study of CD8 T cells in Susac syndrome. The RNA input was about 0.5 to 1 ug, and it was reverse transcribed with random hexamers. TCRdb re-derived calls from the immunoSEQ multiplex PCR reads in MiXCR, one entry per CDR3 protein. The sample holds roughly 140,000 distinct CDR3 sequences, about 93% seen once. The sample consisted of CD8+ T cells from PBMCs. Receptor source: a human donor in good health.

CDR3 amino acids: CASSFGISGETQYF. The CDR3 DNA reads as TGTGCCAGCAGCTTCGGGATTTCGGGGGAGACCCAGTACTTC. The chain is built from TRBV7-8 and TRBJ2-5; possible D gene TRBD2, 5 bases. V was pared by 3 bases and J by 5 bases, with 13 bases between. Germline values: CDR1 SGHVS, CDR2 FQNEAQ. This CDR3 region has 14 residues.

The V and J genes are TRBV3-1 and TRBJ2-5; perhaps TRBD2 as D (6 bases). Trimming took off 0 bases at V and 3 bases at J, with 14 bases between the two ends. CDR3 length equals 16 residues. Germline V CDR1 and CDR2: LGHDT, YNNKEL (reference sequence). DNA of the CDR3: TGTGCCAGCAGCCAAGAGGGGGACTTCCTCGAAGAGACCCAGTACTTC. It encodes CASSQEGDFLEETQYF.

This clonotype has just one count. V and J are TRBV29-1 and TRBJ1-2; 8 bases align to TRBD1. V lost 6 bases, J lost 6 bases, and 6 bases stayed unmatched. Germline V gene data show CDR1 as SQVTM and CDR2 as ANQGSEA. The length of the CDR3 is 12 residues. Written as DNA, the CDR3 is TGCAGCGTCCCTGACAGGGGCCATGGCTACACCTTC. Translated, it gives CSVPDRGHGYTF.

This clonotype was picked up one time. This rearrangement joins TRBV4-3 to TRBJ2-7; 13 bases line up with TRBD2. The CDR3 consists of 16 residues. Per the germline V gene, CDR1 is LGHNA and CDR2 is YSLEER. With 2 bases clipped from V and 4 bases from J, the junction kept 5 bases outside the gene matches. The CDR3 nucleotides are TGCGCCAGCAGCCAAAACGGACTAGCGGGAGAATACGAGCAGTACTTC. Amino acids: CASSQNGLAGEYEQYF.

The chain is built from TRBV7-9 and TRBJ1-1; D is possibly TRBD1 (5 bases). Trimming cost V 4 bases and J 1 base, with 10 bases left between them. The CDR3 is 14 residues long. Germline values: CDR1 SEHNR, CDR2 FQNEAQ (reference sequence). For the CDR3, the DNA is TGTGCCAGCAGCTCGGGACTGTGGAACACTGAAGCTTTCTTT. This codes for CASSSGLWNTEAFF.

V usage is TRBV9 and J usage is TRBJ1-1; 10 positions agree with TRBD1. V lost 0 bases and J lost 11; bases outside the gene matches: 13. The CDR3 runs to 16 residues. From germline, CDR1 is SGDLS and CDR2 YYNGEE. The DNA of the CDR3 is TGTGCCAGCAGCGTAGCTAAAGGGACAGGGGCCCCGGGGGCTTTCTTT. This encodes CASSVAKGTGAPGAFF.

This chain joins TRBV7-8 and TRBJ2-3; D could derive from TRBD1 or TRBD2 (5 bases each). The CDR3 has 14 amino acids. The V and J ends lost 2 bases and 2 bases respectively, with 8 bases between them. Germline values: CDR1 SGHVS, CDR2 FQNEAQ. The CDR3 DNA follows: TGTGCCAGCAGCTTAATGGGGACCACAGATACGCAGTATTTT. Its translation is CASSLMGTTDTQYF.

V is TRBV14 and J is TRBJ2-1; 7 positions match TRBD2. The V and J ends lost 1 base and 9 bases, in that order; junction bases with no gene match: 6. Per the germline V gene, CDR1 is SGHDN and CDR2 is FVKESK. The CDR3 covers 14 residues. The CDR3 region is CASSQVLGGGEQFF. The DNA for the CDR3 is TGTGCCAGCAGCCAAGTTCTAGGCGGGGGTGAGCAGTTCTTC.

This clonotype was picked up one time. The V call is TRBV27, the J call TRBJ2-7; D gene unclear. The CDR3 has 14 amino acids. The V end was cut by 6 bases, the J end by 2 bases, with 14 bases between. CDR1 and CDR2 from the germline V gene are MNHEY and SMNVEV (reference sequence). The CDR3 DNA is TGTGCCAGCAGCTTGGCATCTCCGGCCTACGAGCAGTACTTC. This gives the protein CASSLASPAYEQYF.

The chain is built from TRBV15 and TRBJ1-2; D gene unclear. CDR3 length: 15 residues. Trimming took off 0 bases at V and 4 bases at J, with 12 bases between the two ends. The germline CDR1 and CDR2 sequences are LNHNV and YYDKDF (reference sequence). DNA of the CDR3: TGTGCCACCAGCAGAGATACAGAGGACCCCTATGGCTACACCTTC. Translated: CATSRDTEDPYGYTF.

This chain uses TRBV27 with TRBJ2-7, with D uncertain. Germline CDR1 MNHEY, CDR2 SMNVEV (reference sequence). This CDR3 comprises 15 residues. The V gene lost 6 bases and the J gene lost 1 base, with 16 bases spanning the gap. The DNA for the CDR3 is TGTGCCAGCAGCTCCCGCCCCGGTGGGTCCTACGAGCAGTACTTC. This encodes CASSSRPGGSYEQYF.

The V and J genes are TRBV29-1 and TRBJ1-2; 9 bases match TRBD1. V gave up 7 bases and J gave up 2 bases; unmatched junction bases: 8. The CDR3 sequence is 14 residues long. From germline, CDR1 is SQVTM and CDR2 ANQGSEA. Written as DNA, the CDR3 is TGCAGCGACGGGACAGGGTCATTCAACTATGGCTACACCTTC. Its translation is CSDGTGSFNYGYTF. The full variable domain, in which reference TRBV29-1 and TRBJ1-2 provide the parts outside the CDR3, is SAVISQKPSRDICQRGTSLTIQCQVDSQVTMMFWYRQQPGQSLTLIATANQGSEATYESGFVIDKFPISRPNLTFSTLTVSNMSPEDSSIYLCSDGTGSFNYGYTFGSGTRLTVV.

The CDR3 is CACLEGVEQYF. CDR3 DNA sequence: TGTGCCTGTCTAGAGGGGGTCGAGCAGTACTTC. The chain recombines TRBV30 with TRBJ2-7, with D possibly matching TRBD1 (6 bases). This CDR3 has 11 residues. The germline CDR1 and CDR2 sequences are GTSNPN and SVGIG (reference sequence). Trimming removed 6 bases from V and 6 bases from J, with 12 bases in between.

This sequence joins TRBV6-5 and TRBJ2-1, with 8 bases aligning to TRBD2. Unmatched junction bases numbered 6, after V lost 2 bases and J lost 6 bases. The CDR3 loop spans 15 amino acids. The germline gives CDR1 MNHEY, CDR2 SVGAGI. This chain's CDR3 is CASSYPGLESNEQFF. In DNA, the CDR3 is TGTGCCAGCAGTTACCCGGGACTAGAAAGCAATGAGCAGTTCTTC.

The chain is built from TRBV30 and TRBJ2-7; D call uncertain. This CDR3 is 10 amino acids long. Germline-derived CDR1 and CDR2 are GTSNPN and SVGIG (reference sequence). Trimming stripped 2 bases from V and 6 bases from J, with 5 bases between. The CDR3 DNA sequence: TGTGCCTGGAGTCAGGCCGAGCAGTACTTC. Its protein is CAWSQAEQYF. Together with reference TRBV30 and TRBJ2-7, the CDR3 gives the full variable domain: SQTIHQWPATLVQPVGSPLSLECTVEGTSNPNLYWYRQAAGRGLQLLFYSVGIGQISSEVPQNLSASRPQDRQFILSSKKLLLSDSGFYLCAWSQAEQYFGPGTRLTVT.

The table lists this clonotype with a few counts. This chain connects TRBV27 to TRBJ2-1, with D unresolved. The CDR3 is made up of 11 amino acids. The germline V gene has CDR1 MNHEY and CDR2 SMNVEV (reference sequence). V shed 6 bases and J shed 4 bases, with 4 bases lying between them. Here the CDR3 reads CASSLYNEQFF. The CDR3 bases are TGTGCCAGCAGCTTGTACAATGAGCAGTTCTTC.

The J gene is TRBJ2-7, the V gene TRBV29-1; D unclear. Trimming took off 6 bases at V and 3 bases at J, with 9 bases between the two ends. The CDR3 contains 11 residues. Per germline, CDR1 SQVTM and CDR2 ANQGSEA. This chain's CDR3 is CSVGRYYEQYF. The CDR3 coding sequence is TGCAGCGTGGGCAGGTACTACGAGCAGTACTTC.

This sequence joins TRBV29-1 and TRBJ2-6, with D tentatively TRBD1 (5 bases). Germline V CDR1 and CDR2: SQVTM, ANQGSEA. The ends were cut back, 5 bases at V and 0 bases at J, with 5 bases in the middle. CDR3 length: 13 amino acids. CDR3 nucleotide sequence: TGCAGCGTTCAGGGCTCTGGGGCCAACGTCCTGACTTTC. It yields the protein CSVQGSGANVLTF.

The rearrangement links TRBV4-2 to TRBJ1-5; D call uncertain. Germline V gene data show CDR1 as LGHNA and CDR2 as YNFKEQ. The length of the CDR3 is 13 residues. Trimming took 4 bases from V and 4 from J, leaving 8 bases between them. CDR3 sequence (DNA): TGTGCCAGCAGCCCGGGCATGAATCAGCCCCAGCATTTT. Its translation: CASSPGMNQPQHF.

The chain employs TRBV24-1 and TRBJ2-2; tentatively, D is TRBD1 (5 bases). V was trimmed by 4 bases and J by 3 bases, leaving 11 bases between them. The CDR3 is made up of 15 amino acids. Germline V lookup: CDR1 KGHDR, CDR2 SFDVKD. The CDR3 region is CATSEKTAYTGELFF. CDR3 sequence (DNA): TGTGCCACCAGTGAAAAGACAGCCTACACCGGGGAGCTGTTTTTT.

CDR3 DNA: TGCAGTGCTAGAGGTCGAAGCTCCTATGGCTACACCTTC. Translated, it gives CSARGRSSYGYTF. The rearrangement links TRBV20-1 to TRBJ1-2; D unclear. Trimming stripped 1 base from V and 4 bases from J, with 10 bases between. This CDR3 contains 13 residues. The V gene's germline CDR1 is DFQATT and CDR2 SNEGSKA (reference sequence).

The V and J genes are TRBV20-1 and TRBJ2-3; 8 nucleotides line up with TRBD1. The CDR3 sequence is 14 residues long. The ends lost 6 bases at V and 1 base at J; junction bases unmatched: 6. Per the germline V gene, CDR1 is DFQATT and CDR2 is SNEGSKA (reference sequence). The DNA of the CDR3 is TGCAGTGCGACACAGGGGGAGCGCACAGATACGCAGTATTTT. This sequence encodes CSATQGERTDTQYF.

This clonotype was detected only once. J is TRBJ2-1 and V is TRBV20-1, with TRBD2 matching 11 bases. From germline, CDR1 is DFQATT and CDR2 SNEGSKA (reference sequence). V was clipped by 5 bases and J by 1 base; unmatched bases: 1. The CDR3 length is 14 residues. The CDR3 loop reads CSAWTSGSYNEQFF. The CDR3 nucleotides read TGCAGTGCTTGGACTAGCGGGTCCTACAATGAGCAGTTCTTC.

The V and J genes are TRBV7-9 and TRBJ1-1; D remains unclear. This CDR3 contains 12 residues. V was trimmed by 3 bases and J by 7 bases, leaving 9 bases between them. The V gene's germline CDR1 is SEHNR and CDR2 FQNEAQ (reference sequence). The CDR3 DNA sequence: TGTGCCAGCAGCTTCGGGCAGATTGAAGCTTTCTTT. It is translated as CASSFGQIEAFF. Drawing the rest from reference TRBV7-9 and TRBJ1-1, the complete variable domain is DTGVSQNPRHKITKRGQNVTFRCDPISEHNRLYWYRQTLGQGPEFLTYFQNEAQLEKSRLLSDRFSAERPKGSFSTLEIQRTEQGDSAMYLCASSFGQIEAFFGQGTRLTVV.

This clonotype was seen just once. The chain has TRBV6-2 or TRBV6-3 and TRBJ1-1; D not resolved. Trimming stripped 2 bases from V and 1 base from J, with 5 bases between. The CDR3 has 13 residues. CDR1 is MNHEY, CDR2 SVGEGT, per germline. The CDR3 DNA is TGTGCCAGCAGTTACATGGGGAACACTGAAGCTTTCTTT. Its translation: CASSYMGNTEAFF.

The chain has TRBV27 and TRBJ2-2; D possibly uses TRBD1 or TRBD2 (5 bases each). The V gene lost 1 base and the J gene lost 0 bases, with 6 bases spanning the gap. Germline lookup yields CDR1 MNHEY and CDR2 SMNVEV (reference sequence). CDR3 length: 15 residues. The CDR3 coding sequence is TGTGCCAGCAGTTTATGGGGGACGAACACCGGGGAGCTGTTTTTT. As protein: CASSLWGTNTGELFF.

The J gene is TRBJ2-7, the V gene TRBV27; D is possibly TRBD1 or TRBD2 (5 bases each). In germline, CDR1 is MNHEY, CDR2 SMNVEV (reference sequence). The CDR3 runs 11 residues. Trimming pared 7 bases from V and 5 bases from J, leaving 9 bases between. CDR3 nucleotides: TGTGCCAGCACCGAGGGGAACGAGCAGTACTTC. Its protein is CASTEGNEQYF.

V and J are TRBV27 and TRBJ2-2; D remains unclear. V lost 5 bases and J lost 0, with 10 bases in between. This CDR3 is 15 amino acids long. CDR1 MNHEY and CDR2 SMNVEV come from the germline V gene (reference sequence). The CDR3 spells CASSLTPANTGELFF. The CDR3 DNA sequence: TGTGCCAGCAGTCTGACACCTGCGAACACCGGGGAGCTGTTTTTT.

The gene calls are TRBV7-3 and TRBJ2-7, with TRBD2 as a possible D gene (5 bases). The CDR3 runs 15 residues. V was shortened by 5 bases and J by 0 bases, with 14 bases between the two germline ends. The germline V gene encodes CDR1 SGHTA and CDR2 FQGTGA. The CDR3 region is CASSQSPGYSYEQYF. The CDR3 bases are TGTGCCAGCAGCCAATCCCCGGGGTACTCCTACGAGCAGTACTTC.

The V call is TRBV7-9, the J call TRBJ2-7; no definite D call. The CDR3 is 12 residues long. Per germline, CDR1 SEHNR and CDR2 FQNEAQ (reference sequence). V was cut by 5 bases and J by 3 bases, with 8 bases left in between. The CDR3 region has the DNA TGTGCCAGCAGCGGGCCAGACTACGAGCAGTACTTC. This sequence encodes CASSGPDYEQYF. The full variable domain, rest sourced from reference TRBV7-9 and TRBJ2-7, is DTGVSQNPRHKITKRGQNVTFRCDPISEHNRLYWYRQTLGQGPEFLTYFQNEAQLEKSRLLSDRFSAERPKGSFSTLEIQRTEQGDSAMYLCASSGPDYEQYFGPGTRLTVT.